This TCR beta chain was profiled in a study of T cell repertoires in ileal Crohn's disease. The wider study: Operated complications were stricturing disease (approximately 61%) and penetrating disease (about 40%). About half received postoperative treatment, about a dozen with thiopurines and 15 to 20 anti-TNF.

The protocol was immunoSEQ multiplex PCR, while the TCRdb copy is restricted to in-frame clones and leaves out a portion. In the table there are 9,500 to 15,000 clones, around 78% of which are singletons. Points from the study as a whole: Endoscopic recurrence occurred in every patient whose clonality exceeded 26.8%. Clonal expansions were more frequent in active smokers than non-smokers at surgery.

Worth noting for this clone: Its matching antigen is unknown.

Specimen: ileal tissue. The clonotype was recovered from an adult with Crohn's disease.

The CDR3 loop reads CASSFREGGPYEQYF. The CDR3 DNA reads TGTGCCAGCAGTTTCCGGGAGGGCGGCCCCTACGAGCAGTACTTC. V usage is TRBV28 and J usage is TRBJ2-7, with TRBD2 matching over 8 bases. Losses at the gene ends were 3 bases for V and 2 bases for J; bases not matched to a gene: 6. Germline V gives CDR1 MDHEN, CDR2 SYDVKM. CDR3 length: 15 amino acids.